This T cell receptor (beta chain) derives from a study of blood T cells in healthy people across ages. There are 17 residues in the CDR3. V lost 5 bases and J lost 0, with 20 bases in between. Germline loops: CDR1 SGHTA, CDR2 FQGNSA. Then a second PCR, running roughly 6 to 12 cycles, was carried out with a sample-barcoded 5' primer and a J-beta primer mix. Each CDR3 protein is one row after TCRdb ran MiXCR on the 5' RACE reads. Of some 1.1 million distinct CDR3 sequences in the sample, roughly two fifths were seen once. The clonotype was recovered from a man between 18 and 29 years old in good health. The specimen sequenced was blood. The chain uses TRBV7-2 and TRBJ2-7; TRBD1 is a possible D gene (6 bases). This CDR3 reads CASSPQQGGYTSYEQYF. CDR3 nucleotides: TGTGCCAGCAGCCCGCAACAAGGGGGATATACCTCCTACGAGCAGTACTTC.